This TCR beta chain was profiled in a study of spatial heterogeneity in lung cancer. Study-level background: Detection consistently captured more beta-chain sequences than alpha-chain sequences.

TCRdb fed the 5' RACE reads into MiXCR, producing one record per CDR3 protein. This sample has some 6,100 distinct CDR3 sequences, with around 13% found just once. In this sample, this clonotype is medium-sized. This CDR3 has 14 amino acids. Germline lookup yields CDR1 LGHDT and CDR2 YNNKEL (reference sequence). V trimming: 4 bases; J trimming: 7 bases; junction bases outside the gene matches: 6. As to time point: sample taken at primary tumor resection. Whole RNA was taken from tumor, nontumor lung or frozen PBMC; it was then sequenced unsorted. The donors were 72 patients with non-small cell lung cancer that was early-stage and untreated.

Specimen: normal lung tissue next to the tumor, collected at surgery. The genes are TRBV3-1 and TRBJ2-7; TRBD2 matches 11 bases. The sequence came from a male donor with early-stage non-small cell lung cancer. The CDR3 DNA reads TGTGCCAGCAGCCTAGCGGGAGGGCTCTGGGAGCAGTACTTC. Protein product: CASSLAGGLWEQYF.